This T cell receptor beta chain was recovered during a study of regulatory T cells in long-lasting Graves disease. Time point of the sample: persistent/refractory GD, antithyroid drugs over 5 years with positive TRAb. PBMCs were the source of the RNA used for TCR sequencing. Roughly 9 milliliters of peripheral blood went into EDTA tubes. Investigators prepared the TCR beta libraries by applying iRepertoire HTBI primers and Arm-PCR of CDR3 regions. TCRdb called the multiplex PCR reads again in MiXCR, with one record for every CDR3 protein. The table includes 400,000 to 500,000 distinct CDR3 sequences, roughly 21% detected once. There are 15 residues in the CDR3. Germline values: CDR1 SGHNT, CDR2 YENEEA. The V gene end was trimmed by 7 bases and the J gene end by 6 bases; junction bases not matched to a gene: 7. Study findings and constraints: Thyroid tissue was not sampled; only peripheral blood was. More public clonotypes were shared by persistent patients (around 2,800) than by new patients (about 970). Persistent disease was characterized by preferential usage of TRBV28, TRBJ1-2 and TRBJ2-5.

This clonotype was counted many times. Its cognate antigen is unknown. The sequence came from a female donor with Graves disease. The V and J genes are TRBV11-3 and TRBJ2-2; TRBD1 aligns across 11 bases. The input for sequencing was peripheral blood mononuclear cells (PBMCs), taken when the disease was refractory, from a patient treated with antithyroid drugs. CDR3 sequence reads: CASTPGQGVSGELFF. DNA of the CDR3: TGTGCCAGCACACCGGGACAGGGGGTGTCCGGGGAGCTGTTTTTT.